This T cell receptor (beta chain) was obtained from a study of tumor and adjacent non-tumor tissue in lung cancer. With V trimmed by 6 bases and J by 2 bases, 8 bases remained unmatched. The CDR3 runs to 15 residues. Germline-derived CDR1 and CDR2 are SGHAT and FQDESV (reference sequence). The template was RNA from unsorted bulk tissue. A modified ARM-PCR protocol with three rounds of nested PCR amplified TCRbeta. MiXCR, run by TCRdb on the multiplex PCR reads, gives a single entry per CDR3 protein. This sample has around 74,000 distinct CDR3 sequences, with about two thirds found just once. The sequenced material came from lung tumor tissue. This chain connects TRBV11-1 to TRBJ2-7; 9 bases agree with TRBD1. The clonotype comes from a woman between 70 and 85 years old with non-small cell lung cancer. This CDR3 reads CASSQDRGFPYEQYF. CDR3 sequence (DNA): TGTGCCAGCAGTCAGGACAGGGGCTTCCCCTACGAGCAGTACTTC.